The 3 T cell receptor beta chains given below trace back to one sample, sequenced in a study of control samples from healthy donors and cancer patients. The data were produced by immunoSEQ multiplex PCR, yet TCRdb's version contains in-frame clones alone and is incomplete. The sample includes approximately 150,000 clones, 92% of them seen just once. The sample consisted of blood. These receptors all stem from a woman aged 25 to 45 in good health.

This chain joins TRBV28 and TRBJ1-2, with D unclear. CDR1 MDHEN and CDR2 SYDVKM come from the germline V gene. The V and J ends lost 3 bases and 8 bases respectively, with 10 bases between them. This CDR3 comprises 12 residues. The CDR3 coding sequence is TGTGCCAGCAGTTTGTCCCGGAAAGGCTACACCTTC. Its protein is CASSLSRKGYTF.

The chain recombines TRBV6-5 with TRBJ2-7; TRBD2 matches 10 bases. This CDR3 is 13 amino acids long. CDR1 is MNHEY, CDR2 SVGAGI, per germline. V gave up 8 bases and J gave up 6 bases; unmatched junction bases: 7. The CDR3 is CASGLAGEGEQYF. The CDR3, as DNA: TGTGCCAGCGGGCTAGCGGGAGAAGGCGAGCAGTACTTC.

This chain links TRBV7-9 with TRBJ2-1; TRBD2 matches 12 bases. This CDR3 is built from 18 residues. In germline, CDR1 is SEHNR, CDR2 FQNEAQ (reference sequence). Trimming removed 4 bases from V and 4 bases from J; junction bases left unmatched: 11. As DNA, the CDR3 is TGTGCCAGCAGCTCCCCGACTATGACTAGCGGGAGTTACAATGAGCAGTTCTTC. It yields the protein CASSSPTMTSGSYNEQFF.